This T cell receptor beta chain emerged from a study of beta chain features in type 1 diabetes. Study overall: Taken together, all samples contributed approximately 110 million examined sorted cells. Study outcomes and limitations: There was a moderate but significant shortening of TCRB CDR3s in all four CD4+ subsets of Type 1 diabetes patients. No resolution was reached here on whether HLA type influences TCRB rearrangement. Patients showed naive, central memory and Treg TCRB repertoires that appeared more similar than those of healthy donors.

Since all of the isolated RNA was reverse transcribed, expressed TCRB transcripts were what got sequenced. TCRdb's table, derived via immunoSEQ multiplex PCR, lists solely in-frame clones and lacks some. In the table there are hundreds of thousands of clones, 7% to 10% of which are singletons. The CDR3 has 15 residues. This clone was found a few times. Its specificity is not known. J is TRBJ1-6 and V is TRBV21-1. TRBV21-1 counts as a pseudogene. Sequencing was carried out using central memory CD4+ T cells from blood. This clonotype was obtained from a man younger than 45 with type 1 diabetes. The CDR3 loop is CASSNEDYFNSPLHF. The CDR3 DNA follows: TGTGCCAGCAGCAACGAGGACTACTTTAATTCACCCCTCCACTTT.